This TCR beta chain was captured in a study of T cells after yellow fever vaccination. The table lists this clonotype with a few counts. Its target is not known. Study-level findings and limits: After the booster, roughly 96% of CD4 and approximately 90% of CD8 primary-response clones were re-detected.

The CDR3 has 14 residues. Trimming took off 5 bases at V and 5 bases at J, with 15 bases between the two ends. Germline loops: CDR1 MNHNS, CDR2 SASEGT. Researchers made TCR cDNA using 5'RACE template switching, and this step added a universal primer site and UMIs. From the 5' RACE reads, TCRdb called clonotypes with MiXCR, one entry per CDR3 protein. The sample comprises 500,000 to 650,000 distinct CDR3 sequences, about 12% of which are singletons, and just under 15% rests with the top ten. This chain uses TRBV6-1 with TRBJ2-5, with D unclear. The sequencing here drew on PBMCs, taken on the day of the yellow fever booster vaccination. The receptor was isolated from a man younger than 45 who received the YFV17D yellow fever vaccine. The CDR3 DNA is TGTGCCAGCAGTCCTAACCGGGCGTCTGAGACCCAGTACTTC. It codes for CASSPNRASETQYF.